Sequencing of this T cell receptor beta chain was carried out in a study of neurological immune-mediated disorders. The cDNA was synthesized by means of template-switch 5'RACE, which was carried out with 10-nucleotide random UMIs. TCRdb re-derived calls from the 5' RACE reads in MiXCR, one entry per CDR3 protein. The data show tens of thousands of distinct CDR3 sequences, roughly 15% seen once. This clonotype was detected ten times or more. The CDR3 has 18 amino acids. With V trimmed by 0 bases and J by 1 base, 5 bases remained unmatched. Looked up from germline, CDR1 is MNHNY and CDR2 is SVGAGI (reference sequence).

J is TRBJ2-2 and V is TRBV6-6, with 10 bases aligning to TRBD2. This TCR was sampled from a woman between 40 and 55 years old in good health. Sequenced sample: PBMCs. The chain's CDR3 is CASSYSLASGGNTGELFF. The CDR3 DNA is TGTGCCAGCAGTTACTCGTTAGCTAGCGGGGGGAACACCGGGGAGCTGTTTTTT.